This is a list of T cell receptor beta chains from one sample in a study of blood T cells in healthy people across ages. TCRdb passed the 5' RACE reads through MiXCR, listing each CDR3 protein once. The table records some 1.5 million distinct CDR3 sequences, over 25% of them present only once. Sequencing was done on a sample of blood. These TCRs come from a young woman in good health. The CDR3 runs from the conserved cysteine through the conserved F or W. The order of the fields is V gene, D gene, J gene, clone size, CDR3 DNA, CDR3 protein. D genes are given only for firm matches. A clone size is listed for some rows: how often the clone was seen (once, few, many), or a class if it is expanded.

>TRBV7-9|.|TRBJ1-2|few
TGTGCCAGCAGCTTAATGGGGGCCTATGGCTACACCTTC
CASSLMGAYGYTF
>TRBV7-9|.|TRBJ1-1|.
TGTGCCAGCAGCTTACTTCGGACAGAGATGAACACTGAAGCTTTCTTT
CASSLLRTEMNTEAFF
>TRBV7-2|.|TRBJ2-1|.
TGTGCCAGCAGCCTTGACGCGAGCTCCTACAATGAGCAGTTCTTC
CASSLDASSYNEQFF
>TRBV18|.|TRBJ1-5|.
TGTGCCAGCTCCCCCAGGGGCCCAGATCAGCCCCAGCATTTT
CASSPRGPDQPQHF
>TRBV24-1|TRBD1|TRBJ2-5|.
TGTGCCACCAGGTCATTGGGACAGGGGATAAAGACCCAGTACTTC
CATRSLGQGIKTQYF
>TRBV20-1|TRBD1|TRBJ2-5|few
TGCAGTGCCCACAGGGGCCAAGAGACCCAGTACTTC
CSAHRGQETQYF
>TRBV7-7|.|TRBJ2-2|.
TGTGCCAGCAGCCCACAGAACACCGGGGAGCTGTTTTTT
CASSPQNTGELFF
>TRBV4-1|.|TRBJ1-1|few
TGCGCCAGCCGCGTAGGGGCGGGGGAAGCTTTCTTT
CASRVGAGEAFF
>TRBV6-1|.|TRBJ2-7|.
TGTGCCAGCAGTGAATTTGTAGCCTACGAGCAGTACTTC
CASSEFVAYEQYF
>TRBV7-2|TRBD1|TRBJ2-7|.
TGTGCCAGCAGCTTAGGTATTGGCAGGGGGCCCTACGAGCAGTACTTC
CASSLGIGRGPYEQYF
>TRBV29-1|.|TRBJ1-1|.
TGCAGCGTTCAAAGTTCTCAGAGGCCAGCTTTCTTT
CSVQSSQRPAFF
>TRBV7-2|.|TRBJ2-1|few
TGTGCCAGCAGCTTAGCCCCGACGGGTGAGCAGTTCTTC
CASSLAPTGEQFF
>TRBV6-1|.|TRBJ1-2|.
TGTGCCAGTGCCTCGGTAGGGGGCTACACCTTC
CASASVGGYTF
>TRBV9|TRBD1|TRBJ1-6|.
TGTGCCAGCAGCCAGGGACAGGCCCCTTCACCCCTCCACTTT
CASSQGQAPSPLHF
>TRBV7-9|.|TRBJ1-2|few
TGTGCCAGCAGCTTGACAGTACGGGGTGGCTACACCTTC
CASSLTVRGGYTF
>TRBV24-1|.|TRBJ2-7|.
TGTGCCACCAGCGCCGGGGGTGGCGAGCAGTACTTC
CATSAGGGEQYF
>TRBV5-1|TRBD1|TRBJ1-2|few
TGCGCCAGCAGGGGACAGGAGGACTATGGCTACACCTTC
CASRGQEDYGYTF
>TRBV7-8|.|TRBJ2-3|.
TGTGCCAGCAGCTTAGCTAGTAGCTCTTCGCAGTATTTT
CASSLASSSSQYF
>TRBV5-5|TRBD2|TRBJ2-1|few
TGTGCCAGCAGCTTGGTTTACCTAGCGGGAGTCGGTAATGAGCAGTTCTTC
CASSLVYLAGVGNEQFF
>TRBV20-1|.|TRBJ2-3|few
TGCAGTGCTAGGGTTCCAGGGCGCACAGATACGCAGTATTTT
CSARVPGRTDTQYF
>TRBV20-1|TRBD2|TRBJ2-7|few
TGCAGTGCTAGGTTCTTAGCGGGGGCAGGTGAGCAGTACTTC
CSARFLAGAGEQYF
>TRBV28|.|TRBJ2-7|few
TGTGCCAGCAGTTTAAAGGGAAGGGGATACGAGCAGTACTTC
CASSLKGRGYEQYF
>TRBV5-1|TRBD1|TRBJ2-2|.
TGCGCCAGCAGCTTGGGGCGGACAGGGCCCGGGGAGCTGTTTTTT
CASSLGRTGPGELFF
>TRBV18|TRBD2|TRBJ2-1|many
TGTGCCAGCTCACCGGGGACGGGGGGAGAGAATGAGCAGTTCTTC
CASSPGTGGENEQFF
>TRBV20-1|.|TRBJ2-5|many
TGCAGTGCTAGTCCTTTAAAGGCAGGGACCCAAGAGACCCAGTACTTC
CSASPLKAGTQETQYF
>TRBV12-3/TRBV12-4|TRBD1|TRBJ1-5|few
TGTGCCAGCAGTCAATCTGGGACAGGAACTAGCAATCAGCCCCAGCATTTT
CASSQSGTGTSNQPQHF
>TRBV7-8|.|TRBJ1-5|few
TGTGCCAGCAGCTTAGCGCGTCGCCGCAATCAGCCCCAGCATTTT
CASSLARRRNQPQHF
>TRBV18|TRBD1|TRBJ2-1|.
TGTGCCAGCTCTAGAGCCGGGACAGTCTTTAATGAGCAGTTCTTC
CASSRAGTVFNEQFF
>TRBV12-3/TRBV12-4|.|TRBJ2-7|many
TGTGCCAGCAGCCAAAGGGGGGTAGGGACCTACGAGCAGTACTTC
CASSQRGVGTYEQYF
>TRBV6-5|.|TRBJ2-6|many
TGTGCCAGCAGTTACCCTGATGCTGGGGCCAACGTCCTGACTTTC
CASSYPDAGANVLTF
>TRBV18|TRBD1|TRBJ2-7|.
TGTGCCAGCTCACCACGGCCAGGGGGATGGGAGCAGTACTTC
CASSPRPGGWEQYF
>TRBV2|.|TRBJ1-2|.
TGTGCCAGCAGGAGGGGCCCCAGCAACGGCTACACCTTC
CASRRGPSNGYTF
>TRBV28|.|TRBJ2-1|few
TGTGCCAGCAGTAAATCCCGGGGGTCCTCCTACAATGAGCAGTTCTTC
CASSKSRGSSYNEQFF
>TRBV20-1|TRBD2|TRBJ2-7|.
TGCAGTGCTCATAGCGGGGGGGACCCCTACGAGCAGTACTTC
CSAHSGGDPYEQYF
>TRBV27|.|TRBJ1-6|few
TGTGCCAGCAGTCGCCTAGATTCACCCCTCCACTTT
CASSRLDSPLHF
>TRBV4-2|.|TRBJ1-3|.
TGTGCCAGCAGCCAAGAGTGGCACCCCTCTGGAAACACCATATATTTT
CASSQEWHPSGNTIYF
>TRBV4-1|.|TRBJ2-5|many
TGCGCCAGCAGGGAGGCGGGGCAAGAGACCCAGTACTTC
CASREAGQETQYF
>TRBV20-1|.|TRBJ2-7|.
TGCAGTGCTAGCTTGGAAGAGGCCCAGTACTTC
CSASLEEAQYF
>TRBV6-6|.|TRBJ2-7|.
TGTGCCAGCAGTTACTCGACCAGTAGCGTCCGGGTCGAGCAGTACTTC
CASSYSTSSVRVEQYF
>TRBV12-3/TRBV12-4|.|TRBJ1-2|many
TGTGCCAGCAGTTTAACAGGCCACTATGGCTACACCTTC
CASSLTGHYGYTF
>TRBV3-1|TRBD2|TRBJ2-5|many
TGTGCCAGCAGTCTTCCCTCTACTAGCGGCCAAGAGACCCAGTACTTC
CASSLPSTSGQETQYF
>TRBV7-9|.|TRBJ1-1|few
TGTGCCAGCAGCCACGAGGTGGGGAGGGGGTACACTGAAGCTTTCTTT
CASSHEVGRGYTEAFF
>TRBV30|.|TRBJ2-1|.
TGTGCCTGGTGGTCTGGGGTCAATAAGCAGTTCTTC
CAWWSGVNKQFF
>TRBV21-1|.|TRBJ1-2|.
TGTGCCAGACAACTACAGGGCGGTGGCTATGGCTACACCTTC
CARQLQGGGYGYTF
>TRBV11-2|.|TRBJ1-1|.
TGTGCCAGCAGCTTACAAGGCAGGGAGGGTGAAGCTTTCTTT
CASSLQGREGEAFF
>TRBV7-2|.|TRBJ2-4|.
TGTGCCAGCAGCCCGCGGTGGAACCCTGTGAACATTCAGTACTTC
CASSPRWNPVNIQYF
>TRBV29-1|.|TRBJ1-1|.
TGCAGCATAACAGGGTACACTGAAGCTTTCTTT
CSITGYTEAFF
>TRBV29-1|.|TRBJ2-3|many
TGCAGCGTTGAAGGTGGGATGTTCGGGACAGATACGCAGTATTTT
CSVEGGMFGTDTQYF
>TRBV5-1|.|TRBJ2-1|few
TGCGCCAGCAGCTTGACCCCTCGAACCGAGAACAATGAGCAGTTCTTC
CASSLTPRTENNEQFF
>TRBV25-1|.|TRBJ2-2|.
TGCGCCAGCTCGGGGCAGGGGAAGGCCGGGGAACTGTTTTTT
CASSGQGKAGELFF
>TRBV10-3|.|TRBJ2-5|.
TGTGCCATCAGTGAGCTGGGGGAGACCCAGTACTTC
CAISELGETQYF
>TRBV2|.|TRBJ1-2|many
TGTGCCAGCAGAACAGGGTTAAGCTACTATGGCTACACCTTC
CASRTGLSYYGYTF